Listed below are T cell receptor beta chains from one sample, sequenced in a study of T-cell reconstitution after alpha-beta-depleted transplantation in children. TCRdb processed the PCR reads anew with MiXCR; each CDR3 protein has one entry. The sample yields 330,000 or so distinct CDR3 sequences, 10% seen once. The sequencing used PBMCs from the stem cell graft donor, collected from the stem cell graft. Receptors were obtained from a human donor who donated a stem cell graft to a child with acute lymphoblastic leukemia. Both conserved end residues are trimmed from each CDR3.

CDR3 protein | J gene | V gene
ASSRLRSGLAGQGTYNEQF | TRBJ2-1 | TRBV4-1
ASSQDPPEGRTGRDEQY | TRBJ2-7 | TRBV4-1
ASSPTGLGAKNIQY | TRBJ2-4 | TRBV7-8
ASSPTVTDTQY | TRBJ2-3 | TRBV7-9
SAGIPGVGTDTQY | TRBJ2-3 | TRBV20-1
ASSLGGIDTQY | TRBJ2-3 | TRBV7-9
ASSLRTGDEQY | TRBJ2-7 | TRBV5-1
ASSLWGSGDSDYEQY | TRBJ2-7 | TRBV28
ASSFVGLPYNEQF | TRBJ2-1 | TRBV11-2
ASSQNGQPNTEAF | TRBJ1-1 | TRBV7-9
ASSQVGGNEQF | TRBJ2-1 | TRBV7-9
ASRRQGNNEQF | TRBJ2-1 | TRBV6-6
AWSVEEGPGQGYNEQF | TRBJ2-1 | TRBV30
SGGIRTDTQY | TRBJ2-3 | TRBV29-1
ASSLATVRNYGYT | TRBJ1-2 | TRBV7-2
ASSQEGTSGRLSTDTQY | TRBJ2-3 | TRBV4-1
ASSSRRRSYEQY | TRBJ2-7 | TRBV28
ATSRDRGAYRERYNEQF | TRBJ2-1 | TRBV15
ATSRGRAGHYNEQF | TRBJ2-1 | TRBV15
ASSVVGSTDTQY | TRBJ2-3 | TRBV9
ASSELGGGTGELF | TRBJ2-2 | TRBV25-1
ASSLYGRTGVQETQY | TRBJ2-5 | TRBV27
ASSPALQGSPYEQY | TRBJ2-7 | TRBV18
ASSIALEAF | TRBJ1-1 | TRBV7-9
SASTPGQGNTEAF | TRBJ1-1 | TRBV20-1
ATKAEQGRIVGELF | TRBJ2-2 | TRBV12-3/TRBV12-4
ATSRPEDSNRAQY | TRBJ2-3 | TRBV15
ASSQGTGQETQY | TRBJ2-5 | TRBV4-3
SARAREDHEQY | TRBJ2-7 | TRBV20-1
ASSSQGATPANVLT | TRBJ2-6 | TRBV5-1
SARGSGAPGTTQY | TRBJ2-5 | TRBV20-1
ASSSTTSGTVQTSF | TRBJ2-1 | TRBV5-1
ASSVIGSQGETQY | TRBJ2-5 | TRBV9
ASRRDGGLNSPLH | TRBJ1-6 | TRBV12-3/TRBV12-4
ASSPWTAPRTGELF | TRBJ2-2 | TRBV27
ASSLAGDLVYEQY | TRBJ2-7 | TRBV5-1
ASSRDTTPYEQY | TRBJ2-7 | TRBV28
ASSSGTGGRNQPQH | TRBJ1-5 | TRBV5-1